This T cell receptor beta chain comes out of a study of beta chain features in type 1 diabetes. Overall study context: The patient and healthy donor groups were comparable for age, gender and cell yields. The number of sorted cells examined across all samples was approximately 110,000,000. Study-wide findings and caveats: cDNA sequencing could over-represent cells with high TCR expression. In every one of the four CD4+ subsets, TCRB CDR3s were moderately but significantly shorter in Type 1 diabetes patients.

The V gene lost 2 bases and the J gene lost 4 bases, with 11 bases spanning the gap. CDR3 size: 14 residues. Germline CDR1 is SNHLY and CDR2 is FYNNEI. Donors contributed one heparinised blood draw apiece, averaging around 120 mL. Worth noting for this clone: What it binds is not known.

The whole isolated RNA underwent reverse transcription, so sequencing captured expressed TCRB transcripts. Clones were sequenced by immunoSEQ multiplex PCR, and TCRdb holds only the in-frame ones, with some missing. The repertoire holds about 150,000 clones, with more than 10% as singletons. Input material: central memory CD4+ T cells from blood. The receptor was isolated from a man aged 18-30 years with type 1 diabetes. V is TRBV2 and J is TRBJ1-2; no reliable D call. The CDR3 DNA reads TGTGCCAGCAGTGAATCCGCCACAGTCTATGGCTACACCTTC. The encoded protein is CASSESATVYGYTF.